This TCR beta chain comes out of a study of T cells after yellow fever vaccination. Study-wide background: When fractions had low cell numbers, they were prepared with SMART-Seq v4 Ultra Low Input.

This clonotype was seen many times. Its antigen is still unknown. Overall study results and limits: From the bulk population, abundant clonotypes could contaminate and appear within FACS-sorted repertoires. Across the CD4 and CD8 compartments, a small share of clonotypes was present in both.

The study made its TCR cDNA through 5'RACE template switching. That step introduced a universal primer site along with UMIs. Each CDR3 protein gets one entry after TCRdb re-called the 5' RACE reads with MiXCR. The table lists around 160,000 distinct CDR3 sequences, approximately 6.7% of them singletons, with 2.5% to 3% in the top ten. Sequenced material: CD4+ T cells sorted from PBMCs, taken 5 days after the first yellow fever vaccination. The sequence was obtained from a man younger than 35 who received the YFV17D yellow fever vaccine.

CDR3 in amino acids: CASSLGQGQYNEQFF. Here the CDR3 DNA reads TGCGCCAGCAGCTTGGGACAGGGCCAATACAATGAGCAGTTCTTC. The V gene is TRBV5-1, the J gene TRBJ2-1, with 7 positions matching TRBD1. The CDR3 sequence is 15 residues long. From germline, CDR1 is SGHRS and CDR2 YFSETQ. V was pared by 0 bases and J by 4 bases, with 4 bases of the junction left unmatched.